The clone carrying this TCR beta chain was seen a few times. The CDR3 runs 14 residues. Trimming removed 1 base from V and 2 bases from J; junction bases left unmatched: 1. The germline CDR1 and CDR2 sequences are LGHNT and FRNRAP. This record comes from a study of blood T cell repertoires in COVID-19. Profiling relied on immunoSEQ multiplex PCR, and the TCRdb table lists in-frame clones only, not all of them. The data contain about 40,000 clones, over 70% of them seen just once; the ten biggest clones take up approximately 30%. Sequencing was done on a sample of peripheral blood. This chain links TRBV12-5 with TRBJ2-7; 8 bases match TRBD1. This receptor was identified in a woman older than 75 with acute or convalescent COVID-19. For the CDR3, the DNA is TGTGCTAGTGGTTTGGGACAGGGGACCTACGAGCAGTACTTC. This encodes CASGLGQGTYEQYF.